These T cell receptor beta chains were read from a single sample in a study of CD8 T cells in Susac syndrome. TCRdb itself ran the immunoSEQ multiplex PCR reads through MiXCR, one entry per CDR3 protein. This sample carries 85,000 to 90,000 distinct CDR3 sequences, about 93% of them seen once, and the ten largest clones take around 0.31%. The source material was CD8+ T cells from PBMCs. These receptor sequences come from a human donor in good health. Both conserved end residues are part of each CDR3. Only some rows state a clone size, as once, few, many or a class for expanded clones.

J gene: TRBJ2-7; clone size: -; V gene: TRBV6-1; CDR3 protein: CASTGGAGEQYF
J gene: TRBJ2-7; clone size: -; V gene: TRBV29-1; CDR3 protein: CSVDPGTSGAYEQYF
J gene: TRBJ2-1; clone size: -; V gene: TRBV9; CDR3 protein: CASSASYNEQFF
J gene: TRBJ1-2; clone size: -; V gene: TRBV5-6; CDR3 protein: CASSLGPEVNYGYTF
J gene: TRBJ2-7; clone size: -; V gene: TRBV6-2/TRBV6-3; CDR3 protein: CASSSPDRGPHEQYF
J gene: TRBJ2-5; clone size: -; V gene: TRBV5-1; CDR3 protein: CASSFGQGTKTQYF
J gene: TRBJ2-7; clone size: -; V gene: TRBV9; CDR3 protein: CASSDGLAAHSYEQYF
J gene: TRBJ2-7; clone size: -; V gene: TRBV29-1; CDR3 protein: CSVTTGEYEQYF
J gene: TRBJ1-2; clone size: -; V gene: TRBV19; CDR3 protein: CASTDGYGYTF
J gene: TRBJ2-7; clone size: -; V gene: TRBV7-9; CDR3 protein: CASSFGDGDPYEQYF
J gene: TRBJ2-7; clone size: few; V gene: TRBV7-9; CDR3 protein: CASSLVGRWEQYF
J gene: TRBJ1-4; clone size: -; V gene: TRBV11-2; CDR3 protein: CASSVRTEYLNEKLFF
J gene: TRBJ1-1; clone size: -; V gene: TRBV29-1; CDR3 protein: CSVEDQVVNTEAFF
J gene: TRBJ1-3; clone size: -; V gene: TRBV15; CDR3 protein: CATSETGAGNTIYF
J gene: TRBJ1-2; clone size: once; V gene: TRBV2; CDR3 protein: CASLIQGVDGYTF
J gene: TRBJ2-1; clone size: -; V gene: TRBV9; CDR3 protein: CASSGTGTRAEGEQFF
J gene: TRBJ2-7; clone size: -; V gene: TRBV19; CDR3 protein: CASSIGTSFTYEQYF
J gene: TRBJ2-5; clone size: once; V gene: TRBV5-6; CDR3 protein: CASSLEGGPGSQYF
J gene: TRBJ2-5; clone size: -; V gene: TRBV19; CDR3 protein: CASTQTSGGAGETQYF
J gene: TRBJ1-2; clone size: -; V gene: TRBV6-6; CDR3 protein: CASSRIGPNYGYTF
J gene: TRBJ2-7; clone size: -; V gene: TRBV7-3; CDR3 protein: CASSEGTGSYEQYF
J gene: TRBJ2-2; clone size: -; V gene: TRBV24-1; CDR3 protein: CATSESGSNTGELFF
J gene: TRBJ2-1; clone size: once; V gene: TRBV29-1; CDR3 protein: CSVDRGAGGPNEQFF
J gene: TRBJ2-3; clone size: -; V gene: TRBV10-1; CDR3 protein: CASSESPSWGDTQYF
J gene: TRBJ1-1; clone size: -; V gene: TRBV13; CDR3 protein: CASSSPRVGMSTEAFF
J gene: TRBJ2-1; clone size: -; V gene: TRBV6-4; CDR3 protein: CASSEDHPSYNEQFF
J gene: TRBJ2-7; clone size: -; V gene: TRBV6-2/TRBV6-3; CDR3 protein: CASSQSYISYEQYF
J gene: TRBJ2-1; clone size: -; V gene: TRBV20-1; CDR3 protein: CSARVPEGGMGEQFF
J gene: TRBJ2-5; clone size: -; V gene: TRBV2; CDR3 protein: CASSDFQYF